This T cell receptor (beta chain) derives from a study of patients and donors after allogeneic stem cell transplantation. TCRdb re-called the RT-PCR reads through MiXCR, storing one row per CDR3 protein. The table lists some 880,000 distinct CDR3 sequences, over 15% of them singletons, with roughly 6.4% in the top ten. The germline CDR1 and CDR2 sequences are MGHDK and SYGVNS. This CDR3 has 16 residues. Trimming removed 3 bases at V and 3 bases at J, with 18 bases between. The sample holds one count of this clonotype. Material for sequencing was blood, either unsorted or a sorted T cell fraction (not recorded which). The chain links TRBV25-1 to TRBJ2-7; D perhaps matches TRBD2 (7 bases). The TCR was taken from a human donor who was either an allogeneic HSCT recipient or a stem cell or donor lymphocyte infusion donor (not recorded which). It is not recorded whose cells these are; they may come from a transplant donor. The CDR3, as DNA: TGTGCCAGCAGTGAGAGAGCATTCGGGGGGCGCTACGAGCAGTACTTC. Translation gives CASSERAFGGRYEQYF.